The entry that follows covers one TCR beta chain sequence. A single base separates this from a much larger clone, so it may be a read error. Germline V gives CDR1 SGHVS, CDR2 FQNEAQ. This CDR3 is 19 amino acids long. The TCRbeta library incorporated unique molecular identifiers. MiXCR was run by TCRdb on the PCR reads, yielding one entry per CDR3 protein. The table includes about 600,000 distinct CDR3 sequences, 10% to 15% detected once. This sample is drawn from a study of T-cell reconstitution after alpha-beta-depleted transplantation in children. The chain couples TRBV7-8 to TRBJ2-7; TRBD2 agrees at 11 bases. The material sequenced was PBMCs, mostly from graft donor cells, taken 360 days after TCRalphabeta/CD19-depleted stem cell transplant. The source of this sequence is a male patient younger than 18 who had a stem cell transplant for acute myeloid leukemia, so the T cells may come from the graft donor. For the CDR3, the DNA is TGTGCCAGCATCTTAGTGGGTAGCGGGAGGGCCCTCATATCCTACGAGCAGTACTTC. The encoded protein is CASILVGSGRALISYEQYF. Based on the CDR3 plus reference TRBV7-8 and TRBJ2-7, the full variable domain is GAGVSQSPRYKVAKRGQDVALRCDPISGHVSLFWYQQALGQGPEFLTYFQNEAQLDKSGLPSDRFFAERPEGSVSTLKIQRTQQEDSAVYLCASILVGSGRALISYEQYFGPGTRLTVT.